This is a list of T cell receptor beta chains from one sample in a study of blood T cells in healthy people across ages. TCRdb recomputed calls from the 5' RACE reads with MiXCR, one row per CDR3 protein. The sample contains some 860,000 distinct CDR3 sequences, roughly three fifths of which appear only once. Sequencing was carried out using blood. These receptors all stem from a man in his forties in good health. Both conserved end residues are part of each CDR3. Not every row has a clone size; where given, it reads once, few, many or a size class.

>TRBV20-1|once|-
CSARDSGSYYEQYF
>TRBV3-1|-|TRBJ2-5
CASSLSTPGRQETQYF
>TRBV9|few|TRBJ2-5
CASSNRDRVQETQYF
>TRBV7-6|-|TRBJ2-5
CASSAAVFQETQYF
>TRBV9|few|TRBJ2-3
CASSLQGLGDTQYF
>TRBV24-1|-|TRBJ2-6
CATGTTIPSGANVLTF
>TRBV7-2|few|TRBJ1-2
CASSPDRDGGYTF
>TRBV12-3/TRBV12-4|few|TRBJ1-5
CASSSTGQGAIQPQHF
>TRBV15|few|TRBJ1-2
CATSRGQGPNYGYTF
>TRBV29-1|few|TRBJ2-7
CSVVSGRTSYEQYF
>TRBV11-2|-|-
CASSLWEEETQYF
>TRBV6-2/TRBV6-3|-|TRBJ2-7
CASSYRVGTGLSYEQYF
>TRBV7-2|few|TRBJ2-7
CASSPISTGGSYEQYF
>TRBV27|-|TRBJ2-7
CASSPSVGFGSNEQYF
>TRBV6-2/TRBV6-3|-|TRBJ2-1
CASSSSGGDINEQFF
>TRBV28|-|TRBJ1-1
CASRSGNTEAFF